A single sample is the source of the 28 T cell receptor beta chains below, sequenced in a study of blood T cell repertoires in COVID-19. TCRdb's copy holds only in-frame clones and misses some; the assay was immunoSEQ multiplex PCR. The data contain a few hundred thousand clones, around 87% of them singletons. The sample taken for sequencing was PBMCs or T cells enriched from blood (not recorded which). The receptors here all came from a man aged 25-45 years in a cohort exposed to, infected with or recovered from COVID-19 (not recorded which).

The rearrangement joins TRBV6-5 to TRBJ1-2; 7 nucleotides line up with TRBD1. Trimming removed 4 bases from V and 0 bases from J; junction bases left unmatched: 8. Germline V gives CDR1 MNHEY, CDR2 SVGAGI. The CDR3 has 16 amino acids. For the CDR3, the DNA is TGTGCCAGCAGTTCCACCGGGACAGTGTCTAACTATGGCTACACCTTC. This gives the protein CASSSTGTVSNYGYTF.

This clone was counted a single time. V and J are TRBV18 and TRBJ2-2; TRBD1 agrees at 7 bases. The germline V gene encodes CDR1 KGHSH and CDR2 LQKENI. With V trimmed by 3 bases and J by 1 base, 5 bases remained unmatched. The CDR3 totals 16 residues. This CDR3 is CASSPVGGLNTGELFF. The CDR3 nucleotides read TGTGCCAGCTCACCCGTAGGGGGCCTGAACACCGGGGAGCTGTTTTTT.

The chain is built from TRBV27 and TRBJ2-5, with TRBD2 identical over 8 bases. The germline gives CDR1 MNHEY, CDR2 SMNVEV (reference sequence). V shed 6 bases and J 1 base; nucleotides not matched to a gene: 4. The CDR3 length is 14 residues. The CDR3 sequence is CASRVLAAQETQYF. The CDR3 bases are TGTGCCAGCAGAGTACTAGCGGCCCAAGAGACCCAGTACTTC.

The J gene is TRBJ1-4, the V gene TRBV27, with D perhaps matching TRBD1 (5 bases). The CDR3 runs 13 residues. V shed 3 bases and J shed 10 bases, with 12 bases lying between them. Germline CDR1 is MNHEY and CDR2 is SMNVEV (reference sequence). CDR3 in amino acids: CASSFQARGKLFF. In DNA form, the CDR3 reads TGTGCCAGCAGTTTTCAGGCTAGGGGAAAACTGTTTTTT.

CDR3 bases: TGTGCCAGCAGCTTGTTAGCGGCCGAGCAGTTCTTC. Protein sequence: CASSLLAAEQFF. The chain combines TRBV11-3 with TRBJ2-1, with a weak D call TRBD2 (6 bases). The CDR3 runs to 12 residues. Looked up from germline, CDR1 is SGHNT and CDR2 is YENEEA. The ends were cut back, 3 bases at V and 10 bases at J, with 10 bases in the middle.

The V gene is TRBV11-1, the J gene TRBJ1-1; 9 positions agree with TRBD1. CDR1 and CDR2 (germline): SGHAT, FQDESV (reference sequence). Unmatched junction bases numbered 5, after V lost 5 bases and J lost 7 bases. There are 13 residues in the CDR3. The CDR3 nucleotides are TGTGCCAGCAGCCAGGGGACAGGGATTGAAGCTTTCTTT. It is translated as CASSQGTGIEAFF.

The V call is TRBV9, the J call TRBJ2-1; 8 bases align to TRBD2. The CDR3 consists of 12 residues. CDR1 is SGDLS, CDR2 YYNGEE, per germline. V gave up 2 bases and J gave up 10 bases; unmatched junction bases: 2. CDR3: CASSVLAGEQFF. The DNA for the CDR3 is TGTGCCAGCAGCGTCTTAGCGGGAGAGCAGTTCTTC.

The chain links TRBV6-5 to TRBJ2-1, with D tentatively TRBD1 (6 bases). The CDR3 has 13 residues. The germline V gene encodes CDR1 MNHEY and CDR2 SVGAGI. The V end was cut by 6 bases, the J end by 6 bases, with 12 bases between. CDR3 amino acids: CASSGQIGNEQFF. CDR3 DNA sequence: TGTGCCAGCAGCGGACAGATAGGCAATGAGCAGTTCTTC.

The rearrangement uses TRBV6-5 and TRBJ2-2, with D hard to call. V was shortened by 2 bases and J by 4 bases, with 5 bases between the two germline ends. This CDR3 has 13 amino acids. The germline gives CDR1 MNHEY, CDR2 SVGAGI. The CDR3 sequence: CASSYVRTGELFF. The CDR3 DNA sequence: TGTGCCAGCAGTTACGTTCGCACCGGGGAGCTGTTTTTT.

The rearrangement uses TRBV28 and TRBJ1-4; D unclear. Trimming took 3 bases from V and 10 from J, leaving 6 bases between them. Germline V CDR1 and CDR2: MDHEN, SYDVKM. The CDR3 has 11 amino acids. The CDR3 DNA is TGTGCCAGCAGTTTTTCAGGAAAACTGTTTTTT. Encoded protein: CASSFSGKLFF.

V gene TRBV5-1 combines with J gene TRBJ2-1; a weak D match, TRBD2 (6 bases). In germline, CDR1 is SGHRS, CDR2 YFSETQ. CDR3 length equals 16 residues. With 0 bases removed from V and 1 base from J, the gap between germline ends came to 11 bases. The CDR3 DNA reads as TGCGCCAGCAGCTTGGCCCAGCGGGCATCCTACAATGAGCAGTTCTTC. Its protein product is CASSLAQRASYNEQFF.

The chain has TRBV7-2 and TRBJ1-5; TRBD1 is a possible D gene (6 bases). The germline V gene encodes CDR1 SGHTA and CDR2 FQGNSA. CDR3 length: 15 residues. The germline V and J ends were trimmed by 1 base and 1 base, with 8 bases remaining between them. The DNA of the CDR3 is TGTGCCAGCAGCTTAGGAGGGGGAAGCAATCAGCCCCAGCATTTT. As protein: CASSLGGGSNQPQHF.

This chain uses TRBV7-9 with TRBJ2-6; the D gene is possibly TRBD1 (6 bases). From germline, CDR1 is SEHNR and CDR2 FQNEAQ (reference sequence). The CDR3 spans 18 residues. The germline V and J ends were trimmed by 3 bases and 0 bases, with 15 bases remaining between them. DNA for the CDR3: TGTGCCAGCAGCTTCCGACAGGAAGCAAGCTCTGGGGCCAACGTCCTGACTTTC. This codes for CASSFRQEASSGANVLTF.

The chain couples TRBV2 to TRBJ2-6, with 7 bases identical to TRBD1. Germline assignment: CDR1 SNHLY and CDR2 FYNNEI. V was clipped by 5 bases and J by 2 bases; unmatched bases: 3. This CDR3 contains 15 residues. Here the CDR3 reads CASSLQGPGANVLTF. CDR3 sequence (DNA): TGTGCCAGCAGTCTACAGGGGCCTGGGGCCAACGTCCTGACTTTC.

The gene calls are TRBV3-1 (or the pseudogene TRBV3-2) and TRBJ2-5; 7 nucleotides align to TRBD1. J gave up 4 bases and V 0 bases, and 8 bases lay outside the gene matches. The CDR3 spans 16 residues. Per the germline V gene, CDR1 is LGHDT and CDR2 is YNNKEL (reference sequence). The CDR3 nucleotides are TGTGCCAGCAGCCAAGATCTGTTGAGGGGGCCAGAGACCCAGTACTTC. As protein: CASSQDLLRGPETQYF.

This clone was detected a few times. The rearrangement links TRBV4-1 to TRBJ2-7; D is perhaps TRBD2 (6 bases). Trimming pared 1 base from V and 2 bases from J, leaving 6 bases between. This CDR3 is 13 amino acids long. Germline V gene data show CDR1 as MGHRA and CDR2 as YSYEKL. The CDR3 DNA reads as TGCGCCAGCAGCCAAGGGACTACCTACGAGCAGTACTTC. Translating gives CASSQGTTYEQYF.

The V and J genes are TRBV5-1 and TRBJ1-6, with D possibly being TRBD1 (6 bases). V gave up 0 bases and J gave up 4 bases, with 8 bases separating them. CDR3 size: 15 residues. Germline loops: CDR1 SGHRS, CDR2 YFSETQ. In nucleotides, the CDR3 is TGCGCCAGCAGCTTGGCAGGGGCATATAATTCACCCCTCCACTTT. Protein product: CASSLAGAYNSPLHF.

The V and J genes are TRBV21-1 and TRBJ2-7; TRBD1, the table's D call, lacks a check against the DNA. TRBV21-1 is reported as a pseudogene. This CDR3 spans 16 amino acids. The CDR3 bases are TGTGCCACCTCCCCCCCAGGGGTGGCTAATACCAACGAGCAGTACTTC. It translates to CATSPPGVANTNEQYF.

The chain joins TRBV7-9 to TRBJ2-3, with 11 bases lining up with TRBD1. The CDR3 consists of 15 residues. V shed 4 bases, J shed 4 bases, and the junction held 4 bases outside the gene matches. Per the germline V gene, CDR1 is SEHNR and CDR2 is FQNEAQ (reference sequence). CDR3 amino acids: CASSSGTGGPDTQYF. CDR3 DNA sequence: TGTGCCAGCAGCTCCGGGACAGGGGGTCCAGATACGCAGTATTTT.

The chain is built from TRBV20-1 and TRBJ2-7, with a tentative D call TRBD2 (5 bases). The V end lost 3 bases, the J end lost 6 bases, and 9 bases lay between the germline ends. This CDR3 spans 11 amino acids. Germline V gene lookup returns CDR1 DFQATT and CDR2 SNEGSKA (reference sequence). The CDR3 DNA sequence: TGCAGTGCTAGTCAAGGGAGCGAGCAGTACTTC. This codes for CSASQGSEQYF.

The CDR3 sequence: CASSFAPGLGNQPQHF. The DNA of the CDR3 is TGTGCCAGCAGTTTCGCCCCTGGCCTTGGCAATCAGCCCCAGCATTTT. The chain has TRBV27 and TRBJ1-5, with no clear D. Germline assignment: CDR1 MNHEY and CDR2 SMNVEV (reference sequence). The CDR3 is made up of 16 amino acids. Trimming took off 3 bases at V and 2 bases at J, with 14 bases between the two ends.

The chain links TRBV19 to TRBJ2-7; 9 bases map to TRBD2. Germline CDR1 reads LNHDA; CDR2 reads SQIVND (reference sequence). This CDR3 is built from 16 residues. The V segment lost 3 bases and the J segment 0 bases; nucleotides outside the gene matches: 6. CDR3 sequence reads: CASSIGLAGFSYEQYF. The CDR3 DNA is TGTGCCAGTAGTATTGGTCTAGCGGGATTCTCCTACGAGCAGTACTTC.

The CDR3 protein is CASTREGSSTDTQYF. The CDR3 DNA is TGCGCCAGCACGCGGGAGGGCTCTAGCACAGATACGCAGTATTTT. The chain has TRBV5-1 and TRBJ2-3, with 9 positions matching TRBD2. Germline-derived CDR1 and CDR2 are SGHRS and YFSETQ. V lost 6 bases and J lost 0; bases outside the gene matches: 5. The CDR3 runs to 15 residues.

V is TRBV7-9 and J is TRBJ1-1, with no clear D. CDR1 is SEHNR, CDR2 FQNEAQ, per germline (reference sequence). Trimming stripped 0 bases from V and 0 bases from J, with 8 bases between. The CDR3 runs 15 residues. CDR3: CASSLANTLNTEAFF. The CDR3 nucleotides read TGTGCCAGCAGCTTAGCGAACACCTTGAACACTGAAGCTTTCTTT.

This rearrangement joins TRBV25-1 to TRBJ2-5, with D possibly matching TRBD2 (6 bases). This CDR3 has 11 amino acids. CDR1 MGHDK and CDR2 SYGVNS come from the germline V gene. Trimming shortened V by 7 bases and J by 5 bases, and 8 bases separated the two germline ends. CDR3: CASKAGETQYF. The CDR3 DNA sequence: TGTGCCAGCAAGGCGGGGGAGACCCAGTACTTC.

The chain couples TRBV24-1 to TRBJ2-7; 10 nucleotides agree with TRBD1. Per germline, CDR1 KGHDR and CDR2 SFDVKD. This CDR3 is built from 15 residues. V was clipped by 4 bases and J by 5 bases; unmatched bases: 7. The CDR3 loop is CATSESGQGHHEQYF. CDR3 DNA sequence: TGTGCCACCAGTGAATCGGGACAGGGGCACCACGAGCAGTACTTC.

The V call is TRBV7-2, the J call TRBJ2-7; a weak D match, TRBD1 (6 bases). Germline V CDR1 and CDR2: SGHTA, FQGNSA. V was pared by 5 bases and J by 4 bases, with 15 bases between. CDR3 size: 14 residues. As DNA, the CDR3 is TGTGCCAGCAGCCCGCAAGAGGGGGTTTACGAGCAGTACTTC. This translates into CASSPQEGVYEQYF. The entire variable domain, with the rest obtained from reference TRBV7-2 and TRBJ2-7, is as follows: GAGVSQSPSNKVTEKGKDVELRCDPISGHTALYWYRQSLGQGLEFLIYFQGNSAPDKSGLPSDRFSAERTGGSVSTLTIQRTQQEDSAVYLCASSPQEGVYEQYFGPGTRLTVT.

J is TRBJ2-1 and V is TRBV27, with 9 bases fitting TRBD1. The CDR3 has 16 residues. V was pared by 5 bases and J by 5 bases, with 10 bases of the junction left unmatched. CDR1 and CDR2 from the germline V gene are MNHEY and SMNVEV (reference sequence). The CDR3 coding sequence is TGTGCCAGCAGTCCAGAAACAGGGGGCCCCCACAATGAGCAGTTCTTC. This codes for CASSPETGGPHNEQFF.